These 7 T cell receptor beta chains share one sample of origin, sequenced in a study of cytomegalovirus exposure and HLA in healthy donors. Amplification used 60 Vbeta primers and 13 Jbeta primers. Sequencing was performed with immunoSEQ multiplex PCR; in TCRdb, only in-frame clones are kept and a portion is missing. Of some 110,000 clones listed, approximately 81% were seen once; the top ten hold approximately 3.1%. Sequencing was carried out using PBMCs. Receptors originate from a woman aged 18-30 years in good health and CMV-seropositive.

The rearrangement uses TRBV7-6 and TRBJ2-5; 14 nucleotides agree with TRBD2. The better agreement between TRBJ2-7 and the DNA end casts doubt on the J call. CDR1 and CDR2 from the germline V gene are SGHVS and FNYEAQ. The CDR3 spans 12 residues. CDR3 DNA sequence: TGTGCCAGCGGACTAGCGGGAGGCGAGCAGTACTTC. This encodes CASGLAGGEQYF.

The gene calls are TRBV2 and TRBJ2-5; D perhaps matches TRBD2 (7 bases). The CDR3 consists of 13 residues. Germline V gives CDR1 SNHLY, CDR2 FYNNEI. V was shortened by 5 bases and J by 5 bases, with 12 bases between the two germline ends. DNA of the CDR3: TGTGCCAGCAGTAGGGGGGAGGGGGAGACCCAGTACTTC. This encodes CASSRGEGETQYF.

This chain links TRBV5-4 with TRBJ2-1, with 14 bases lining up with TRBD2. CDR3 length: 15 amino acids. Germline CDR1 and CDR2: SGHNT and YYREEE (reference sequence). V shed 4 bases and J 8 bases; nucleotides not matched to a gene: 5. The CDR3 region has the DNA TGTGCCAGCAGCGCGGGACTAGCGGGAGCAGATGAGCAGTTCTTC. The encoded protein is CASSAGLAGADEQFF.

The CDR3 reads CASRMTGYHEKLFF. CDR3 sequence (DNA): TGTGCCAGCAGGATGACAGGGTATCACGAAAAACTGTTTTTT. V usage is TRBV6-5 and J usage is TRBJ1-4; 7 bases are shared with TRBD1. The V and J ends lost 6 bases and 8 bases, in that order; junction bases with no gene match: 9. CDR3 size: 14 residues. Looked up from germline, CDR1 is MNHEY and CDR2 is SVGAGI.

The chain recombines TRBV28 with TRBJ1-1; D gene ambiguous. In germline, CDR1 is MDHEN, CDR2 SYDVKM. This CDR3 region has 11 residues. V was cut by 8 bases and J by 2 bases, with 6 bases left in between. CDR3 nucleotides: TGTGCCAGCCTGACAAACACTGAAGCTTTCTTT. It yields the protein CASLTNTEAFF.

V gene TRBV10-1 combines with J gene TRBJ1-1, with 8 bases aligning to TRBD1. J lost 3 bases, V lost 3 bases, and 3 bases had no gene match. Looked up from germline, CDR1 is WNHNN and CDR2 is SYGVQD (reference sequence). This CDR3 is 14 amino acids long. The CDR3: CASSEYRGDTEAFF. In nucleotides, the CDR3 is TGCGCCAGCAGTGAATACAGGGGGGACACTGAAGCTTTCTTT.

This chain uses TRBV19 with TRBJ2-7, with TRBD1 matching 10 bases. Germline lookup yields CDR1 LNHDA and CDR2 SQIVND (reference sequence). With V trimmed by 5 bases and J by 4 bases, 11 bases remained unmatched. The CDR3 has 16 amino acids. The DNA of the CDR3 is TGTGCCAGTAGTCAAGCGGAGACAGGGGGCTTATACGAGCAGTACTTC. Translating it yields CASSQAETGGLYEQYF.